This section outlines one TCR beta chain sequence together with its context. Antigen specificity is unknown. These data come from a study of T cells in localized non-small cell lung cancer. Study-level findings and limits: Heterogeneity cannot be ruled out, as sequencing used one tumor region only. Longer overall survival associated with higher blood T cell density; shorter survival with higher adjacent-lung clonality. Across samples, adjacent lung featured a median roughly 50 of the top 100 tumor clones.

Germline V gene sequence: CDR1 LNHNV, CDR2 YYDKDF (reference sequence). V lost 0 bases and J lost 6, with 15 bases in between. The CDR3 runs 15 residues. Generated by immunoSEQ multiplex PCR, the TCRdb table keeps only in-frame clones and is missing some. The data contain about 130,000 clones, around 92% of them singletons. This sequence joins TRBV15 and TRBJ2-7, with D uncertain. The sequence came from a female donor over 55 with stage I lung adenocarcinoma. Sequenced material: peripheral blood, taken before any cancer treatment. Written as DNA, the CDR3 is TGTGCCACCAGCAGAGATCCGACAATCCTGCGCGAGCAGTACTTC. It specifies CATSRDPTILREQYF.